Below are 28 T cell receptor beta chains sequenced from a single sample in a study of response to subunit inactivated influenza vaccine. One entry per CDR3 protein results from TCRdb running MiXCR on the RT-PCR reads. This sample has hundreds of thousands of distinct CDR3 sequences, with approximately 7.1% found just once. The sequencing here drew on PBMCs from blood, taken around 25 months after vaccination. These receptors were collected from a man between 50 and 70 years old who received an inactivated influenza vaccine.

In this sample, this clonotype turned up many times. The chain has TRBV28 and TRBJ2-1; D unclear. Germline V lookup: CDR1 MDHEN, CDR2 SYDVKM. Trimming removed 4 bases at V and 9 bases at J, with 10 bases between. The CDR3 runs to 12 residues. The CDR3 DNA sequence: TGTGCCAGCAGTTGGTACCCGAGTGAGCAGTTCTTC. Encoded protein: CASSWYPSEQFF.

This clonotype was counted a few times. The J gene is TRBJ1-6, the V gene TRBV25-1; D is unclear. V lost 6 bases and J 4 bases, leaving 16 bases between the germline ends. The CDR3 loop spans 16 amino acids. Germline assignment: CDR1 MGHDK and CDR2 SYGVNS. CDR3 sequence (DNA): TGTGCCAGCAGCCACGGTGTGAGGTTTTATAATTCACCCCTCCACTTT. Its protein product is CASSHGVRFYNSPLHF.

This clonotype was seen a few times. The rearrangement links TRBV10-2 to TRBJ2-1; D possibly corresponds to TRBD1 (6 bases). This CDR3 contains 12 residues. The ends were cut back, 3 bases at V and 9 bases at J, with 9 bases in the middle. Germline-derived CDR1 and CDR2 are WSHSY and SAAADI. The CDR3 region has the DNA TGCGCCAGCAGTGAACCCAGGGGTGAGCAGTTCTTC. This translates into CASSEPRGEQFF.

This clonotype was observed many times. The J gene is TRBJ2-7, the V gene TRBV5-1; D is unclear. Per the germline V gene, CDR1 is SGHRS and CDR2 is YFSETQ. Trimming stripped 4 bases from V and 2 bases from J, with 10 bases between. The CDR3 runs 13 residues. For the CDR3, the DNA is TGCGCCAGCAGCGTGGATCACACCTACGAGCAGTACTTC. This codes for CASSVDHTYEQYF.

This clonotype was counted many times. The CDR3 sequence is CASSQGGSGAVYNEQFF. Written as DNA, the CDR3 is TGTGCCAGCAGCCAAGGGGGTAGCGGAGCGGTCTACAATGAGCAGTTCTTC. The chain combines TRBV4-2 with TRBJ2-1; D is possibly TRBD2 (6 bases). Germline CDR1 reads LGHNA; CDR2 reads YNFKEQ. Trimming stripped 1 base from V and 3 bases from J, with 16 bases between. CDR3 size: 17 residues.

This clonotype was detected many times. The chain carries TRBV6-2 or TRBV6-3 and TRBJ1-1; a weak D match, TRBD1 (6 bases). The CDR3 has 17 amino acids. Germline-derived CDR1 and CDR2 are MNHEY and SVGEGT. V was trimmed by 2 bases and J by 5 bases, leaving 21 bases between them. The CDR3 region has the DNA TGTGCCAGCAGTTACGATTACGGTCGAGGGGGATTGACTGAAGCTTTCTTT. Protein product: CASSYDYGRGGLTEAFF.

The rearrangement uses TRBV6-1 and TRBJ2-3, with D unresolved. Germline-derived CDR1 and CDR2 are MNHNS and SASEGT. The CDR3 sequence is 13 residues long. Between the trimmed V and J ends, which lost 6 bases and 1 base, there was a span of 8 bases. The CDR3: CASRSAGTDTQYF. CDR3 coding DNA: TGTGCCAGCAGAAGCGCCGGCACAGATACGCAGTATTTT.

This clonotype showed up just a few times. The chain combines TRBV4-3 with TRBJ2-2, with D possibly being TRBD1 (5 bases). The length of the CDR3 is 16 residues. Germline lookup yields CDR1 LGHNA and CDR2 YSLEER. Trimming shortened V by 0 bases and J by 3 bases, and 11 bases separated the two germline ends. The CDR3 loop reads CASSQEPRADTGELFF. The CDR3 DNA reads as TGCGCCAGCAGCCAAGAACCCAGGGCTGACACCGGGGAGCTGTTTTTT.

This clonotype was observed at least ten times. The genes are TRBV6-1 and TRBJ2-1; 7 positions agree with TRBD1. The CDR3 is 14 residues long. V gave up 4 bases and J gave up 6 bases; unmatched junction bases: 6. Germline V gene sequence: CDR1 MNHNS, CDR2 SASEGT. CDR3 sequence: CASSVRDSLNEQFF. The CDR3, as DNA: TGTGCCAGCAGTGTCCGGGACAGTCTCAATGAGCAGTTCTTC.

This clonotype was seen ten or more times. The gene calls are TRBV6-1 and TRBJ2-4; 9 nucleotides match TRBD1. The CDR3 extends over 16 amino acids. V lost 6 bases to trimming and J lost 0 bases; unmatched junction nucleotides: 6. Germline V gives CDR1 MNHNS, CDR2 SASEGT. Written as DNA, the CDR3 is TGTGCCAGCAGACCCGGGACAGGGATAGCCAAAAACATTCAGTACTTC. Its protein is CASRPGTGIAKNIQYF.

A few counts support this clonotype. The V and J genes are TRBV4-3 and TRBJ2-2; TRBD2 aligns across 11 bases. With V trimmed by 0 bases and J by 3 bases, 12 bases remained unmatched. The CDR3 sequence is 20 residues long. Germline V lookup: CDR1 LGHNA, CDR2 YSLEER. The CDR3 loop is CASSQDLTSGSRGDTGELFF. The DNA of the CDR3 is TGCGCCAGCAGCCAAGATCTCACTAGCGGGAGTCGGGGGGACACCGGGGAGCTGTTTTTT.

The table lists this clonotype with a few counts. The chain recombines TRBV5-4 with TRBJ1-2; D possibly corresponds to TRBD1 (5 bases). Trimming removed 1 base at V and 2 bases at J, with 12 bases between. Germline CDR1 is SGHNT and CDR2 is YYREEE (reference sequence). The CDR3 is 15 amino acids. CDR3 loop: CASSLNPQGNYGYTF. The CDR3 DNA reads as TGTGCCAGCAGCTTGAACCCGCAGGGCAACTATGGCTACACCTTC.

The genes are TRBV6-1 and TRBJ2-1, with 8 bases fitting TRBD2. Trimming took 0 bases from V and 1 from J; bases not matched to a gene: 8. The CDR3 runs 18 residues. Germline loops: CDR1 MNHNS, CDR2 SASEGT. The CDR3 region is CASSEARLAGVSYNEQFF. CDR3 DNA sequence: TGTGCCAGCAGTGAAGCGCGTCTAGCGGGCGTTTCCTACAATGAGCAGTTCTTC.

With respect to this clonotype: A read error is possible here, since a much larger clone lies one base away. This chain connects TRBV4-1 to TRBJ2-7; tentatively, D is TRBD1 (5 bases). The V gene's germline CDR1 is MGHRA and CDR2 YSYEKL. This CDR3 has 13 amino acids. V was clipped by 4 bases and J by 1 base, with 8 bases between them. DNA for the CDR3: TGCGCCAGCAGCCCCCGACAGTCCTACGAGCAGTACTTC. Translating gives CASSPRQSYEQYF.

The V call is TRBV19, the J call TRBJ2-4; D unclear. Germline CDR1 is LNHDA and CDR2 is SQIVND (reference sequence). This CDR3 is 17 amino acids long. V was shortened by 1 base and J by 0 bases, with 13 bases between the two germline ends. CDR3 protein: CASSIGSGRVAKNIQYF. For the CDR3, the DNA is TGTGCCAGTAGTATAGGTTCGGGTCGGGTAGCCAAAAACATTCAGTACTTC. The complete variable domain, with remaining parts taken from reference TRBV19 and TRBJ2-4, reads DGGITQSPKYLFRKEGQNVTLSCEQNLNHDAMYWYRQDPGQGLRLIYYSQIVNDFQKGDIAEGYSVSREKKESFPLTVTSAQKNPTAFYLCASSIGSGRVAKNIQYFGAGTRLSVL.

This chain uses TRBV7-3 with TRBJ2-1; maybe TRBD1 (5 bases). The V end lost 6 bases, the J end lost 10 bases, and 22 bases lay between the germline ends. The CDR3 sequence is 15 residues long. The germline V gene has CDR1 SGHTA and CDR2 FQGTGA. This CDR3 reads CASSPPGSLRGEQFF. DNA for the CDR3: TGTGCCAGCAGTCCCCCAGGGTCACTGAGAGGCGAGCAGTTCTTC.

This clonotype was detected only a few times. The rearrangement links TRBV9 to TRBJ1-2; 8 nucleotides align to TRBD1. The CDR3 sequence is 15 residues long. V gave up 3 bases and J gave up 2 bases; unmatched junction bases: 6. Germline CDR1 is SGDLS and CDR2 is YYNGEE. CDR3 in DNA: TGTGCCAGCAGCGACCTCAGGGGGCAGAACTATGGCTACACCTTC. It yields the protein CASSDLRGQNYGYTF.

In this sample, this clonotype turned up many times. The chain has TRBV28 and TRBJ2-7; D is ambiguous. CDR3 length equals 14 residues. The germline V and J ends were trimmed by 4 bases and 4 bases, with 14 bases remaining between them. The germline gives CDR1 MDHEN, CDR2 SYDVKM. CDR3 sequence reads: CASSSVTLGYEQYF. In DNA form, the CDR3 reads TGTGCCAGCAGTTCCGTAACACTGGGGTACGAGCAGTACTTC.

This sequence joins TRBV12-3 or TRBV12-4 and TRBJ2-1; 11 positions agree with TRBD2. The CDR3 is made up of 15 amino acids. Trimming cost V 6 bases and J 9 bases; bases outside gene matches: 10. The CDR3 reads CASSRTSGSGGEQFF. The DNA of the CDR3 is TGTGCCAGCAGCCGAACTAGCGGGAGTGGTGGTGAGCAGTTCTTC.

The V call is TRBV7-9, the J call TRBJ2-6; a weak D match, TRBD2 (6 bases). V gave up 4 bases and J gave up 0 bases, with 13 bases separating them. The CDR3 is 17 amino acids. Per germline, CDR1 SEHNR and CDR2 FQNEAQ (reference sequence). The CDR3 DNA reads as TGTGCCAGCAGCTCCTCGGGACTCTTCTCTGGGGCCAACGTCCTGACTTTC. Protein: CASSSSGLFSGANVLTF.

This clonotype has only a few counts. The genes are TRBV7-8 and TRBJ2-1; weak D call: TRBD2 (6 bases). This CDR3 region has 16 residues. V lost 4 bases, J lost 1 base, and 14 bases lay in between. The germline CDR1 and CDR2 sequences are SGHVS and FQNEAQ. Here the CDR3 DNA reads TGTGCCAGCAGCTCCCCAAGCGGGCTTTCCTACAATGAGCAGTTCTTC. It codes for CASSSPSGLSYNEQFF.

This clonotype was recorded many times. CDR3 bases: TGTGCCAGCAGCCAAGACCAGGGCGCTGGGGAGCTGTTTTTT. Its protein product is CASSQDQGAGELFF. The chain couples TRBV4-2 to TRBJ2-2, with D possibly matching TRBD1 (5 bases). The V gene lost 0 bases and the J gene lost 8 bases, with 10 bases spanning the gap. The germline V gene encodes CDR1 LGHNA and CDR2 YNFKEQ. The CDR3 loop spans 14 amino acids.

This clonotype was seen a few times. In nucleotides, the CDR3 is TGTGCCAGCAGTTTAATTGACAACCAAGAGACCCAGTACTTC. It yields the protein CASSLIDNQETQYF. This rearrangement joins TRBV12-3 or TRBV12-4 to TRBJ2-5, with D uncertain. V lost 2 bases, J lost 0 bases, and 7 bases lay in between. The CDR3 is 14 amino acids.

The chain uses TRBV20-1 and TRBJ1-3; TRBD1 is a possible D gene (6 bases). Trimming shortened V by 0 bases and J by 2 bases, and 11 bases separated the two germline ends. CDR1 is DFQATT, CDR2 SNEGSKA, per germline (reference sequence). The CDR3 is 15 residues long. The CDR3 sequence is CSARDGGGAGNTIYF. The DNA of the CDR3 is TGCAGTGCTAGAGATGGCGGGGGCGCTGGAAACACCATATATTTT.

Many counts were recorded for this clonotype. This chain connects TRBV28 to TRBJ2-6, with 8 bases lining up with TRBD1. Germline CDR1 and CDR2: MDHEN and SYDVKM. The junction had 4 bases not matched to a gene; V was cut back by 7 bases and J by 2 bases. The CDR3 loop spans 15 amino acids. For the CDR3, the DNA is TGTGCCAGCAATGACAGGGGTCCTGGGGCCAACGTCCTGACTTTC. Encoded protein: CASNDRGPGANVLTF.

The table lists this clonotype with a few counts. The chain employs TRBV15 and TRBJ1-2; 9 positions match TRBD1. Germline CDR1 reads LNHNV; CDR2 reads YYDKDF (reference sequence). The J segment lost 9 bases and the V segment lost 5 bases, leaving 4 bases of the junction unmatched. The CDR3 covers 12 residues. Written as DNA, the CDR3 is TGTGCCACCAGCCCGGGACAGGGACGCTACACCTTC. Residues: CATSPGQGRYTF.

This clonotype was counted at least ten times. The V gene is TRBV6-1, the J gene TRBJ2-2; 10 positions match TRBD1. This CDR3 has 17 residues. Per the germline V gene, CDR1 is MNHNS and CDR2 is SASEGT. The V and J ends lost 6 bases and 7 bases, in that order; junction bases with no gene match: 14. CDR3 coding DNA: TGTGCCAGCAGGCGGGACAGGGGTTTCGGGAGTGACGGGGAGCTGTTTTTT. Its protein is CASRRDRGFGSDGELFF.

A few counts support this clonotype. V is TRBV10-3 and J is TRBJ1-1, with 8 bases that match TRBD1. The germline V gene has CDR1 ENHRY and CDR2 SYGVKD. V gave up 6 bases and J gave up 1 base; unmatched junction bases: 4. CDR3 length: 14 amino acids. This CDR3 reads CAISTGGSNTEAFF. CDR3 nucleotides: TGTGCCATCAGCACAGGGGGGTCGAACACTGAAGCTTTCTTT.